The clone carrying this T cell receptor beta chain was seen ten or more times. Antigen specificity is unknown. The length of the CDR3 is 15 residues. In germline, CDR1 is SGHRS, CDR2 YFSETQ. Trimming cost V 4 bases and J 3 bases, with 16 bases left between them. The sample belongs to a study of T-cell reconstitution after alpha-beta-depleted transplantation in children. Broader study findings: Reports say that about two months after transplant, the alpha-beta T cells came out of several hundred graft clones that had expanded. When one year had passed after transplant, most T-cell counts and diversity came from newly produced T cells. At day 60, the high TCRbeta diversity found in some patients originated from recipient T cells and thymic progenitors that had survived.

During its preparation, the TCRbeta library received unique molecular identifiers. TCRdb fed the PCR reads into MiXCR, producing one record per CDR3 protein. The sample includes 240,000 or so distinct CDR3 sequences, around 7.8% of them seen just once. This receptor was taken from a male patient between 10 and 17 years old who had a stem cell transplant for acute lymphoblastic leukemia, so the T cells may come from the graft donor. The chain couples TRBV5-1 to TRBJ1-1; no clear D gene. This specimen consisted of PBMCs, mostly from graft donor cells, obtained 180 days after TCRalphabeta/CD19-depleted stem cell transplant. CDR3 nucleotides: TGCGCCAGCAGCCGTGTAGTCCCCGGGGACACTGAAGCTTTCTTT. Its translation is CASSRVVPGDTEAFF.